This entry concerns a single TCR beta chain. Method: immunoSEQ multiplex PCR; TCRdb's copy keeps in-frame clones and lacks some. The data show over 200,000 clones, more than 80% seen once. CDR1 and CDR2 from the germline V gene are MGHDK and SYGVNS. The CDR3 totals 13 residues. Trimming removed 0 bases from V and 6 bases from J, with 5 bases in between. Grouping used clinical history reported by participants in a survey and questionnaire. This record comes from a study of blood T cell repertoires in COVID-19. Sequencing was performed on PBMCs or T cells enriched from blood (not recorded which). The receptor was derived from a man aged 60-69 years who had recovered from COVID-19. This chain joins TRBV25-1 and TRBJ2-2, with unresolved D. This CDR3 reads CASSEYISGELFF. CDR3 nucleotide sequence: TGTGCCAGCAGTGAATATATATCCGGGGAGCTGTTTTTT.